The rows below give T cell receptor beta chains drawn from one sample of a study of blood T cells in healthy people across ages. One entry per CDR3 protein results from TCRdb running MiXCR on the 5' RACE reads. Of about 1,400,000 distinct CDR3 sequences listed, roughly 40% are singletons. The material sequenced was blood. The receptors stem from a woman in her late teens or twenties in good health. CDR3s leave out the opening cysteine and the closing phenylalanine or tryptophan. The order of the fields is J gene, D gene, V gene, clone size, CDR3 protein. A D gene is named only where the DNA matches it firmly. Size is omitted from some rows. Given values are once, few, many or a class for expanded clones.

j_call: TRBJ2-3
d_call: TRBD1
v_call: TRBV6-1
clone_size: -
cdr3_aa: ASSSGTAHTDTQY

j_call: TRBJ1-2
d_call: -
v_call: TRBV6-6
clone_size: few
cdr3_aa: ASSLYRFGYGYT

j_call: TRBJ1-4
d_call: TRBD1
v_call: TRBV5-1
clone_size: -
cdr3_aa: ASSQGQPKEKLF

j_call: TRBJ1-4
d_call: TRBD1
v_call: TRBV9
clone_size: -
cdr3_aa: ASSAPGQGEEKLF

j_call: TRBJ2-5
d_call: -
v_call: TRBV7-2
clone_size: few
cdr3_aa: ASSLVSGVQETQY

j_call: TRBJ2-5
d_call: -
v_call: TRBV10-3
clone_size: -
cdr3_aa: ATGTDPYNVEY

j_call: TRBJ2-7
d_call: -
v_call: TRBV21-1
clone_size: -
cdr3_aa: ASSHRWSSLVCEQY

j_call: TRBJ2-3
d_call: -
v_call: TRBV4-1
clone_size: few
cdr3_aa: ASSPVARPGTDTQY

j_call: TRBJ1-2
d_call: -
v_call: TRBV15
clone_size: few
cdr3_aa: ATSSPEQGLYGYT

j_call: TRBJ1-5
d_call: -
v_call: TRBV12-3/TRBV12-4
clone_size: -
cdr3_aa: ASSRAAGGPGSNQPQH

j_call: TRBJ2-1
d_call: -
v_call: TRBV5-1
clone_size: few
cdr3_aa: ASSLPHRVGEVYNEQF

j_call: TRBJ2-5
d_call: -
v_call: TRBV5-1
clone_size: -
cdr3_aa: ASAGVGAETQY

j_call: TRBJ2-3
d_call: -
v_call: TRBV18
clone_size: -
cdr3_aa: ASSPSGGPSTDTQY

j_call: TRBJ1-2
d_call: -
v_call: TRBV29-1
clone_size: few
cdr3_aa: SVDQAPTGYT

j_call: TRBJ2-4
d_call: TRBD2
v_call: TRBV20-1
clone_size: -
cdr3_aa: SARDSGGKDIQY

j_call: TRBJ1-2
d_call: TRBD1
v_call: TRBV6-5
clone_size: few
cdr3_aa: ASSLDRGQVYGYT

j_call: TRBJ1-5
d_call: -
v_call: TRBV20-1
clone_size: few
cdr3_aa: SARATDSRGGNQPQH

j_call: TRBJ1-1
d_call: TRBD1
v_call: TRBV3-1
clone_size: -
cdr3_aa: ASSQDSTGGNTEAF

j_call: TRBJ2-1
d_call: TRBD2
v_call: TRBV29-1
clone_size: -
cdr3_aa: SVPTGTSGGVSYNEQF

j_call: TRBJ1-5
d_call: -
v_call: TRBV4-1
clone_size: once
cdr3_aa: ASSDSGARQPQH

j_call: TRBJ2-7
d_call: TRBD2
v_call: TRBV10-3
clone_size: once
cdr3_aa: AISGSAGDHNEQY

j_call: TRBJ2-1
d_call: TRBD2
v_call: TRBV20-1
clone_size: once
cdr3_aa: GAPRTSGWNNERF

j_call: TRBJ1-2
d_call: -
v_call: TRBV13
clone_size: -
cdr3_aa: ASSLRSRQNYGYT

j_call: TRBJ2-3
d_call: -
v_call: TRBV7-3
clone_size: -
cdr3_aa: ASGGTLGDTQY

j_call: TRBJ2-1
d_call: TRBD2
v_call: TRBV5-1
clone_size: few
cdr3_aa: ASLAGSSYNEQF

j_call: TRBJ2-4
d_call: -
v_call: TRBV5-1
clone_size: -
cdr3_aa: ASSLGLDKNIQY

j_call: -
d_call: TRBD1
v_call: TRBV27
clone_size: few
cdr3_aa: ASSLGTTGDEQY

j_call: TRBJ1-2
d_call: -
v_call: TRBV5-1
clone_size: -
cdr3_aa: ASSLSGDPYGYT